This T cell receptor beta chain was retrieved from a study of blood T cell repertoires in COVID-19. Study as a whole: PBMCs, B-cell-depleted T cells, or T cells provided the cDNA or gDNA that made up the material.

Everyone who took part was roughly 18 to 100 years old, and they came from about 23 US areas. This clone was detected once. Authors' processing steps: Using reference gene primer amplification, nucleated cell counts were estimated. The protocol was immunoSEQ multiplex PCR, while the TCRdb copy is restricted to in-frame clones and leaves out a portion. V, J and clone size were drawn from that table, and D and trimming were deduced from the DNA. The sample lists fewer than 350,000 clones, 88% occurring once. Sequences were obtained from PBMCs or T cells enriched from blood (not recorded which). The TCR sequence derives from a woman younger than 45 who had recovered from COVID-19.

CDR3: CAWSAQPGQGSPLHF. The DNA of the CDR3 is TGTGCCTGGAGTGCACAGCCGGGACAGGGGTCACCCCTCCACTTT. This chain joins TRBV30 and TRBJ1-6, with TRBD1 matching over 10 bases. Unmatched junction bases numbered 7, after V lost 1 base and J lost 10 bases. The CDR3 runs 15 residues. From germline, CDR1 is GTSNPN and CDR2 SVGIG (reference sequence). Full variable domain (remainder filled in from reference TRBV30 and TRBJ1-6): SQTIHQWPATLVQPVGSPLSLECTVEGTSNPNLYWYRQAAGRGLQLLFYSVGIGQISSEVPQNLSASRPQDRQFILSSKKLLLSDSGFYLCAWSAQPGQGSPLHFGNGTRLTVT.